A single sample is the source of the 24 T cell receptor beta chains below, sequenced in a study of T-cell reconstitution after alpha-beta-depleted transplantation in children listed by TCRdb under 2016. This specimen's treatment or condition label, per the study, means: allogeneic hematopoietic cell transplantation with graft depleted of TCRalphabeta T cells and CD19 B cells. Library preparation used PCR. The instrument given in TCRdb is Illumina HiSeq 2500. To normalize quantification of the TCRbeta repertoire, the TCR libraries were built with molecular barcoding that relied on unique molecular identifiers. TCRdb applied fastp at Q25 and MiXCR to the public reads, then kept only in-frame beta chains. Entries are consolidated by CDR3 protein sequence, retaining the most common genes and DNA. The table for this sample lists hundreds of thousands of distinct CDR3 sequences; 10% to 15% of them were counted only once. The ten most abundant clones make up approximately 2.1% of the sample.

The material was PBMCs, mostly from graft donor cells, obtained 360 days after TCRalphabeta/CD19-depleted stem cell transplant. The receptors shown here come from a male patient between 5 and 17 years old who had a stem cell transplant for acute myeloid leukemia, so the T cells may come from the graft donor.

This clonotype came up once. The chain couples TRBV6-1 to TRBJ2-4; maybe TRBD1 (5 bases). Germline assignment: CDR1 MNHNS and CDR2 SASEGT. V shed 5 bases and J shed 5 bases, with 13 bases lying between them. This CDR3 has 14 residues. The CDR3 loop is CASSPPDTQNIQYF. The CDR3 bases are TGTGCCAGCAGTCCCCCGGACACGCAAAACATTCAGTACTTC.

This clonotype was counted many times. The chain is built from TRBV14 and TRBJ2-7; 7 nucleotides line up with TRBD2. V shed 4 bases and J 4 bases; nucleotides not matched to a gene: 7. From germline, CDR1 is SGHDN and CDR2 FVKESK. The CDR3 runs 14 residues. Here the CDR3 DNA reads TGTGCCAGCAGCCGAGGCGGGAGAACATACGAGCAGTACTTC. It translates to CASSRGGRTYEQYF.

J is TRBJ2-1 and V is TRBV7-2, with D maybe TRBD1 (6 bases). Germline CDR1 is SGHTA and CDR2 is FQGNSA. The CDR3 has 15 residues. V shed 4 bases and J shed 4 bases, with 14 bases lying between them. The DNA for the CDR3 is TGTGCCAGCAGCTCTGAGGGACATCGTTACAATGAGCAGTTCTTC. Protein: CASSSEGHRYNEQFF.

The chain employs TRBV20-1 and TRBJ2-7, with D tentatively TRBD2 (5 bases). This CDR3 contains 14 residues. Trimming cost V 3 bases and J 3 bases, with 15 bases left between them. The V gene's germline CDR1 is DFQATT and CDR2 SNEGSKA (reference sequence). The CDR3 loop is CSASSQRRVYEQYF. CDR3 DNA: TGCAGTGCTAGTTCCCAGCGGAGAGTCTACGAGCAGTACTTC.

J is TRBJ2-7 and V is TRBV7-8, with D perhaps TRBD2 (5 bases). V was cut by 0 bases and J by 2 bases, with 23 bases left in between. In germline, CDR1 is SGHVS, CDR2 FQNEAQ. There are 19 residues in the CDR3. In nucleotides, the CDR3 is TGTGCCAGCAGCTTAGCCCCCCACGGTCGGTGGGAGACGCCCTACGAGCAGTACTTC. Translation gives CASSLAPHGRWETPYEQYF.

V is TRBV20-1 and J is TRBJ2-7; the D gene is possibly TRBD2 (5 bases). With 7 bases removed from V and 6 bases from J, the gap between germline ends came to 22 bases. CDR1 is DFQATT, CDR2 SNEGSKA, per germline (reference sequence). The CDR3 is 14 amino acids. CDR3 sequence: CSVSRAGGLGEQYF. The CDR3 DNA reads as TGCAGTGTGAGCCGGGCCGGCGGGTTAGGCGAGCAGTACTTC.

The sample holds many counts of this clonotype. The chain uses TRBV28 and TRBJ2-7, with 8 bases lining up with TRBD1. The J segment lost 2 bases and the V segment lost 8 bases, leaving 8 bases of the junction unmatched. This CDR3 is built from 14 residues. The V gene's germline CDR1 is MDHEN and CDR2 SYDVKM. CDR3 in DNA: TGTGCCAGCGTAGGACAGGGCAGTACCTACGAGCAGTACTTC. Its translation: CASVGQGSTYEQYF.

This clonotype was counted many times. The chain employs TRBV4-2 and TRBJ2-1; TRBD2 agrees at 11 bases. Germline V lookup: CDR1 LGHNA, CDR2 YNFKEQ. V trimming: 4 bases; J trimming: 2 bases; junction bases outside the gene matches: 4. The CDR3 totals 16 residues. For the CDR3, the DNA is TGTGCCAGCAGCCTAATGACTAGCGGGGCCTACAATGAGCAGTTCTTC. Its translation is CASSLMTSGAYNEQFF.

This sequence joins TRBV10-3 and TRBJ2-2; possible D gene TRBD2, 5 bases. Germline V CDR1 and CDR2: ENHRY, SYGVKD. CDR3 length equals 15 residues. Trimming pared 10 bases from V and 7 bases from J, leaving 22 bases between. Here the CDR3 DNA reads TGTGCCACGAACTTCCCGGGCGGACTTAGCGGGGAGCTGTTTTTT. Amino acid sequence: CATNFPGGLSGELFF.

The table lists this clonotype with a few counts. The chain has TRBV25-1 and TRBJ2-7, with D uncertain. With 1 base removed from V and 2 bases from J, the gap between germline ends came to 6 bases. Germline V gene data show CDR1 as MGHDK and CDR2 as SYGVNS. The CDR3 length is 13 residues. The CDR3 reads CASSELATYEQYF. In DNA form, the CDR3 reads TGTGCCAGCAGTGAATTGGCCACCTACGAGCAGTACTTC.

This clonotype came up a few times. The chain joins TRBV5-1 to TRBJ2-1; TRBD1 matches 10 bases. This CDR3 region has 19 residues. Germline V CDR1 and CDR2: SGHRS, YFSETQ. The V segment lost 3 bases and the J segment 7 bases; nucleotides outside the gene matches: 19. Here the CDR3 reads CASSSPDRQGAIGKNEQFF. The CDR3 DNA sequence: TGCGCCAGCAGCTCTCCAGACCGACAGGGGGCGATCGGCAAGAATGAGCAGTTCTTC.

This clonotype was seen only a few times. In nucleotides, the CDR3 is TGTGCCTCCCTCCCGGGAGGAGAGGGCGAGCAGTACTTC. It yields the protein CASLPGGEGEQYF. V is TRBV10-3 and J is TRBJ2-7, with 7 positions matching TRBD2. Germline V lookup: CDR1 ENHRY, CDR2 SYGVKD. This CDR3 spans 13 amino acids. V gave up 11 bases and J gave up 6 bases; unmatched junction bases: 13.

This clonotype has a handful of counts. The CDR3 loop reads CASSLNSGRIFGEQFF. CDR3 bases: TGTGCCAGCAGCTTAAATAGCGGGAGGATTTTTGGGGAGCAGTTCTTC. The chain combines TRBV7-2 with TRBJ2-1; 10 bases are a match to TRBD2. The V segment lost 2 bases and the J segment 10 bases; nucleotides outside the gene matches: 11. CDR1 and CDR2 (germline): SGHTA, FQGNSA. The CDR3 is 16 amino acids.

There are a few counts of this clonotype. The CDR3 coding sequence is TGTGCCAGCAGTTTATTTGGGGGGATCGCCTACGAGCAGTACTTC. Its protein is CASSLFGGIAYEQYF. V and J are TRBV28 and TRBJ2-7; weak D call: TRBD2 (6 bases). V gave up 1 base and J gave up 2 bases, with 12 bases separating them. The CDR3 is 15 amino acids. Germline values: CDR1 MDHEN, CDR2 SYDVKM.

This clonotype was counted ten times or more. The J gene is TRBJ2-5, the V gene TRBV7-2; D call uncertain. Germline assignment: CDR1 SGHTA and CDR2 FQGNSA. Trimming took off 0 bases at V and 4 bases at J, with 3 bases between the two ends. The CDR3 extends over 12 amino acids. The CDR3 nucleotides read TGTGCCAGCAGCTTAGCAATAGAGACCCAGTACTTC. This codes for CASSLAIETQYF.

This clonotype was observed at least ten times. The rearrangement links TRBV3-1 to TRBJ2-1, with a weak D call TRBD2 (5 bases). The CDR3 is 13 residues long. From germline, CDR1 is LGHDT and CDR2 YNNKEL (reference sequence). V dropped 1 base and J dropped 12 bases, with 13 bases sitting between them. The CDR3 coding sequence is TGTGCCAGCAGCCAAGCGTCCGCTAGCAGGCAGTTCTTC. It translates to CASSQASASRQFF.

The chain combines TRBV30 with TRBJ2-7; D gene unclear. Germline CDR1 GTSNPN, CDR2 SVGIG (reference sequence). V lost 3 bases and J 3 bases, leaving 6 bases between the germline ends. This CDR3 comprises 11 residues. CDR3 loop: CAWRGDYEQYF. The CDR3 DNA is TGTGCCTGGAGAGGAGACTACGAGCAGTACTTC.

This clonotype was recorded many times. CDR3 bases: TGCAGTGCTAGAGATTTGGGACTAGCGCATTCCTACAATGAGCAGTTCTTC. Translating it yields CSARDLGLAHSYNEQFF. The J gene is TRBJ2-1, the V gene TRBV20-1; 10 positions agree with TRBD2. Germline V gives CDR1 DFQATT, CDR2 SNEGSKA (reference sequence). The ends lost 0 bases at V and 1 base at J; junction bases unmatched: 6. The CDR3 consists of 17 residues.

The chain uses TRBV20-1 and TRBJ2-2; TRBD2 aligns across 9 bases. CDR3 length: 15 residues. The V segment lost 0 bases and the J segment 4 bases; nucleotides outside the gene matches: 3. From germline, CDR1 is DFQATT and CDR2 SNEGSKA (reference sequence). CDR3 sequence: CSARDSSGSTGELFF. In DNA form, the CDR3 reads TGCAGTGCTAGAGATAGTAGCGGGAGCACCGGGGAGCTGTTTTTT.

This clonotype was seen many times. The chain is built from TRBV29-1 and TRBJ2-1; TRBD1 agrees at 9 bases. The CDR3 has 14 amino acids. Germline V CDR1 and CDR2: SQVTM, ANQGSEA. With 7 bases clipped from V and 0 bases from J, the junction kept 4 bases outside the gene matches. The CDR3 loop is CSGGGQGSYNEQFF. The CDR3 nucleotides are TGCAGCGGGGGGGGACAGGGCTCCTACAATGAGCAGTTCTTC.

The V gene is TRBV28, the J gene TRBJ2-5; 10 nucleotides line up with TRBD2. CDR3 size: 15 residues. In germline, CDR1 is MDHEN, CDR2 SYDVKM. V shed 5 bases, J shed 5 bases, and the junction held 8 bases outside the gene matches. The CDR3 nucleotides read TGTGCCAGCAGTCCCAGACAGGGACTAGCGGAGACCCAGTACTTC. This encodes CASSPRQGLAETQYF.

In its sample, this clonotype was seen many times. This CDR3 reads CASSSSGGHLYEQYF. In nucleotides, the CDR3 is TGTGCCAGCTCAAGCTCTGGGGGCCACCTATACGAGCAGTACTTC. V usage is TRBV27 and J usage is TRBJ2-7; maybe TRBD1 (6 bases). Germline CDR1 MNHEY, CDR2 SMNVEV (reference sequence). The CDR3 is 15 amino acids. Deletions cut 8 bases from V and 4 bases from J, with 21 bases between.

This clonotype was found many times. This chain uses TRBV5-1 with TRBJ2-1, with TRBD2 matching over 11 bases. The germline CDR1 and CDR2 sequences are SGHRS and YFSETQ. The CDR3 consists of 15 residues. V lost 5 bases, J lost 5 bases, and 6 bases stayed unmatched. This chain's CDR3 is CASSSLAGGDNEQFF. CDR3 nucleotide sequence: TGCGCCAGCAGTTCTCTAGCGGGAGGAGACAATGAGCAGTTCTTC.

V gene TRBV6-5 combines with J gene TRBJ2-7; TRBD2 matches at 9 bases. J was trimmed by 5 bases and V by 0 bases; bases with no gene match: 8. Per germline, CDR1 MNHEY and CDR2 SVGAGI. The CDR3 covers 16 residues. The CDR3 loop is CASSYSLVAGVDEQYF. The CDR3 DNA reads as TGTGCCAGCAGTTACTCTTTGGTAGCGGGAGTCGACGAGCAGTACTTC.